This T cell receptor (beta chain) was sequenced during a study of shared clonotypes between healthy human individuals. Sequencing used immunoSEQ multiplex PCR; TCRdb keeps in-frame clones, though not all of them. The sample holds some 790,000 clones, 55% to 75% seen once. What was sequenced was memory CD4+ T cells sorted from blood. Subset noted: CD45RA-negative fraction. This TCR came from a woman in her twenties or thirties in good health.

The CDR3 DNA is TGCGCCAGCAGCTTGGATAGTGGGGCGGCTCCCTCTGGAAACACCATATATTTT. Amino acids: CASSLDSGAAPSGNTIYF. The chain recombines TRBV5-1 with TRBJ1-3; possible D gene TRBD1, 5 bases. The CDR3 length is 18 residues. Germline V lookup: CDR1 SGHRS, CDR2 YFSETQ. The V and J ends lost 0 bases and 0 bases respectively, with 16 bases between them.